The clone carrying this TCR beta chain was detected a few times. One end of the junction does not line up with germline, which may come from a read error. The sample originates from a study of identical twins. Each CDR3 protein gets one entry after TCRdb re-called the 5' RACE reads with MiXCR. The sample holds approximately 600,000 distinct CDR3 sequences, under 8.5% seen once. The CDR3 has 17 residues. Germline V gives CDR1 SGHRS, CDR2 YFSETQ. These data are also associated with another study on yellow fever vaccine responses in identical twins.

Sequenced: PBMCs. This clonotype was sampled from a woman aged 18 to 35 in good health. V usage is TRBV5-1 and J usage is TRBJ2-2; 9 nucleotides agree with TRBD2. CDR3 in DNA: TGCGCCAGCAGCTTGTGGGCTAGCGGGGCGAACAGCGGGGAGCTGTTTTTT. Translating it yields CASSLWASGANSGELFF.